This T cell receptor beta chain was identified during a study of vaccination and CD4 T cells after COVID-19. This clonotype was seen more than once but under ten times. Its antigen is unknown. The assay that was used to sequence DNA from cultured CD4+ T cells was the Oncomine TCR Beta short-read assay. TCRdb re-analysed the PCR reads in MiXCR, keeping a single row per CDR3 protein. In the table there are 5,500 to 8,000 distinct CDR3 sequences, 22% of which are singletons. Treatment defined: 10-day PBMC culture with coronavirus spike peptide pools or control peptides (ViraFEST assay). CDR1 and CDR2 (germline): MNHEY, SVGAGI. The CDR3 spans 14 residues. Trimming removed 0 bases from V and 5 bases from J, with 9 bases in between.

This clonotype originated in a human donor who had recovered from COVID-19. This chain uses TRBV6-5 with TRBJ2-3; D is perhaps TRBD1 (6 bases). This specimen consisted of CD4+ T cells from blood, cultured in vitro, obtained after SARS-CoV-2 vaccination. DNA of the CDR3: TGTGCCAGCAGTTACTCACAGGGTAGAGATACGCAGTATTTT. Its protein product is CASSYSQGRDTQYF.